This T cell receptor (beta chain) stems from a study of T cell clonotyping in hematopoietic cell transplantation. Sample time point: recipient sample about 28 days before transplant, after cytoreduction. Looked up from germline, CDR1 is MNHEY and CDR2 is SVGAGI. This CDR3 is built from 15 residues. V lost 7 bases, J lost 6 bases, and 18 bases lay in between. Points from the study as a whole: Graft donor and pretransplant recipient Inverse Simpson Index values predicted broader posttransplant TCR diversity.

Produced via immunoSEQ multiplex PCR; TCRdb's table is partial and in-frame only. The data contain roughly 29,000 clones, 60% to 85% of them singletons. As regards this clone: What it binds is unknown.

The clonotype was recovered from a woman in her thirties with chronic myeloid leukemia. Some clones in this sample may be carry-over from other donors' samples. Sample: peripheral blood mononuclear cells, taken before stem cell transplant. The chain carries TRBV6-5 and TRBJ2-2; D might be TRBD1 (6 bases). The CDR3 region is CASKLQGFNPGELFF. The CDR3 region has the DNA TGTGCCAGCAAACTACAGGGTTTTAACCCCGGGGAGCTGTTTTTT.